This T cell receptor beta chain came from a study of blood T cell repertoires in COVID-19. Study-wide background: The United States, Italy and Spain were the sources of the acute and convalescent COVID-19 samples.

Authors' processing steps: Reference gene primer amplification in the assay estimated nucleated cell counts. Some clones are missing from TCRdb's copy, which holds only in-frame ones; the method was immunoSEQ multiplex PCR. V, J and clone size derive from that table, while D and trimming were established from the DNA sequence. Of almost 400,000 clones detected, more than 75% appear once; the ten largest clones hold 0.97%. V lost 3 bases and J lost 2; bases outside the gene matches: 6. CDR3 length: 15 residues. CDR1 is SGDLS and CDR2 is YYNGEE in the germline V gene. This TCR came from a woman aged 25 to 45 with acute COVID-19. The sequencing sample was made of PBMCs or T cells enriched from blood (not recorded which). The chain employs TRBV9 and TRBJ2-3; 7 nucleotides agree with TRBD2. In DNA, the CDR3 is TGTGCCAGCAGCGCCGGGGACTACTACACAGATACGCAGTATTTT. Its translation: CASSAGDYYTDTQYF.